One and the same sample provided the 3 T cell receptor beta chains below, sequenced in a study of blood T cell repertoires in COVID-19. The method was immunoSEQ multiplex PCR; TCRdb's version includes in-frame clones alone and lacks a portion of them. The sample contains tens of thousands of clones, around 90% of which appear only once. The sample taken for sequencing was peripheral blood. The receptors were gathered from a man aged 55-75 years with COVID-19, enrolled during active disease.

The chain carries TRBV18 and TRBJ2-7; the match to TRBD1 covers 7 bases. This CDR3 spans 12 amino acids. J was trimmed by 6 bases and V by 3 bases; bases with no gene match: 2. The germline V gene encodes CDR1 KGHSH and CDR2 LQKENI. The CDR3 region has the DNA TGTGCCAGCTCACCCCCAGGGGGCGAGCAGTACTTC. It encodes CASSPPGGEQYF.

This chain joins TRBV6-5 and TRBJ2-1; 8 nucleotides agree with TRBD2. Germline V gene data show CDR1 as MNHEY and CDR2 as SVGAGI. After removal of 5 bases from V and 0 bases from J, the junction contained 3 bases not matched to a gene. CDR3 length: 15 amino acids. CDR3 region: CASSSGSISYNEQFF. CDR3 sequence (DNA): TGTGCCAGCAGTAGCGGGAGTATCTCCTACAATGAGCAGTTCTTC.

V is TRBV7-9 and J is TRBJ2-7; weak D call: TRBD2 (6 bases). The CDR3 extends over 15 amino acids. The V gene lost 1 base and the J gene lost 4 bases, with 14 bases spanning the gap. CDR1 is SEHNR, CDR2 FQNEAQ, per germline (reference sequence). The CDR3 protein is CASSLVSGRSYEQYF. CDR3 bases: TGTGCCAGCAGCTTAGTTTCGGGGAGGTCGTACGAGCAGTACTTC.